Shown below are 18 T cell receptor beta chains from a single sample sequenced in a study of blood T cell repertoires in COVID-19. Profiled with immunoSEQ multiplex PCR; TCRdb holds only in-frame clones, not every one. This table holds approximately 69,000 clones, roughly 89% found once. Specimen: peripheral blood. These receptor sequences come from a man in his fifties or sixties with acute or convalescent COVID-19.

This rearrangement joins TRBV10-1 to TRBJ1-4; unclear D gene. Germline V gives CDR1 WNHNN, CDR2 SYGVQD (reference sequence). V was shortened by 0 bases and J by 7 bases, with 6 bases between the two germline ends. The CDR3 is 13 residues long. Here the CDR3 reads CASSESSGEKLFF. As DNA, the CDR3 is TGCGCCAGCAGTGAGTCGAGTGGTGAAAAACTGTTTTTT.

The V and J genes are TRBV4-2 and TRBJ2-7, with 10 positions matching TRBD1. From germline, CDR1 is LGHNA and CDR2 YNFKEQ. V dropped 3 bases and J dropped 5; count of bases not matched to a gene: 7. The CDR3 covers 15 residues. The CDR3: CASSQQTGGGNEQYF. CDR3 sequence (DNA): TGTGCCAGCAGCCAGCAGACAGGGGGCGGGAACGAGCAGTACTTC.

V gene TRBV11-2 combines with J gene TRBJ2-7; 13 bases agree with TRBD2. Germline CDR1 reads SGHAT; CDR2 reads FQNNGV. V dropped 5 bases and J dropped 0; count of bases not matched to a gene: 7. This CDR3 comprises 17 residues. The CDR3 reads CASSATGLAGSSYEQYF. The CDR3 DNA follows: TGTGCCAGCAGCGCCACGGGACTAGCGGGAAGCTCCTACGAGCAGTACTTC.

The chain links TRBV4-1 to TRBJ2-2; 11 bases map to TRBD2. The V segment lost 4 bases and the J segment 0 bases; nucleotides outside the gene matches: 7. Germline values: CDR1 MGHRA, CDR2 YSYEKL. The CDR3 is 18 amino acids. CDR3 sequence: CASSLPGLAEPNTGELFF. The CDR3 nucleotides are TGCGCCAGCAGCCTACCGGGACTAGCGGAACCGAACACCGGGGAGCTGTTTTTT.

This clone occurred a few times. The rearrangement uses TRBV30 and TRBJ1-2, with 7 bases matching TRBD1. Germline V gene lookup returns CDR1 GTSNPN and CDR2 SVGIG (reference sequence). The CDR3 is 13 amino acids. V lost 0 bases and J lost 4; bases outside the gene matches: 2. CDR3 in DNA: TGTGCCTGGAGTGTTCAGGGGGTCTATGGCTACACCTTC. It yields the protein CAWSVQGVYGYTF.

The V call is TRBV24-1, the J call TRBJ1-2; TRBD1 might be the D (5 bases). The CDR3 totals 14 residues. Germline CDR1 KGHDR, CDR2 SFDVKD. Trimming cost V 3 bases and J 4 bases, with 11 bases left between them. The CDR3 DNA reads TGTGCCACCAGTGATGCCAGGGATCCCTATGGCTACACCTTC. Translating it yields CATSDARDPYGYTF.

In this sample, this clone turned up once. The rearrangement links TRBV27 to TRBJ1-2; 8 bases align to TRBD1. This CDR3 is built from 12 residues. Germline V gene lookup returns CDR1 MNHEY and CDR2 SMNVEV (reference sequence). The CDR3 DNA is TGTGTCACACGCAGGGGGCGAAGCGGCTACACCTTC. Its translation: CVTRRGRSGYTF.

The J gene is TRBJ2-1, the V gene TRBV30; 10 bases agree with TRBD2. The germline V gene encodes CDR1 GTSNPN and CDR2 SVGIG (reference sequence). The CDR3 spans 17 residues. Unmatched junction bases numbered 10, after V lost 0 bases and J lost 5 bases. The CDR3 DNA reads TGTGCCTGGAGTGTGACGAGGACTAGCGGAAAAGACAATGAGCAGTTCTTC. Protein: CAWSVTRTSGKDNEQFF.

This chain uses TRBV6-5 with TRBJ2-7; 9 nucleotides line up with TRBD2. This CDR3 comprises 15 residues. The germline CDR1 and CDR2 sequences are MNHEY and SVGAGI. After removal of 5 bases from V and 2 bases from J, the junction contained 7 bases not matched to a gene. CDR3 DNA: TGTGCCAGCAGTCCGGCGCTAGCGGGACCCTACGAGCAGTACTTC. Protein product: CASSPALAGPYEQYF.

V gene TRBV6-1 combines with J gene TRBJ2-1, with D perhaps matching TRBD2 (5 bases). Germline V gene sequence: CDR1 MNHNS, CDR2 SASEGT. V was cut by 2 bases and J by 2 bases, with 13 bases left in between. This CDR3 is 16 amino acids long. The CDR3 nucleotides read TGTGCCAGCAGTGAATACTCCCAGCGGACCTACAATGAGCAGTTCTTC. Its protein product is CASSEYSQRTYNEQFF.

This sequence joins TRBV5-1 and TRBJ1-6; the D gene is possibly TRBD1 (5 bases). The V gene's germline CDR1 is SGHRS and CDR2 YFSETQ. The CDR3 has 15 residues. V was trimmed by 0 bases and J by 5 bases, leaving 9 bases between them. This chain's CDR3 is CASSLGQQNNSPLHF. CDR3 sequence (DNA): TGCGCCAGCAGCTTGGGACAGCAAAATAATTCACCCCTCCACTTT. The full variable domain, with the rest looked up from reference TRBV5-1 and TRBJ1-6, is KAGVTQTPRYLIKTRGQQVTLSCSPISGHRSVSWYQQTPGQGLQFLFEYFSETQRNKGNFPGRFSGRQFSNSRSEMNVSTLELGDSALYLCASSLGQQNNSPLHFGNGTRLTVT.

This clone was recorded once. In nucleotides, the CDR3 is TGTGCCACCAGCAGAGACAGGGACAGTAACTATGGCTACACCTTC. This gives the protein CATSRDRDSNYGYTF. The J gene is TRBJ1-2, the V gene TRBV15, with 7 bases fitting TRBD1. The CDR3 is 15 amino acids. The V gene end was trimmed by 0 bases and the J gene end by 1 base; junction bases not matched to a gene: 2. The germline V gene has CDR1 LNHNV and CDR2 YYDKDF (reference sequence).

The rearrangement links TRBV5-5 to TRBJ1-2, with a weak D call TRBD1 (6 bases). V was cut by 1 base and J by 2 bases, with 15 bases left in between. The CDR3 is 16 amino acids. Germline assignment: CDR1 SGHKS and CDR2 YYEKEE (reference sequence). The CDR3 protein is CASSLRAGAGNYGYTF. CDR3 bases: TGTGCCAGCAGCTTGAGGGCAGGGGCTGGCAACTATGGCTACACCTTC.

The chain employs TRBV5-6 and TRBJ2-5, with 8 bases fitting TRBD2. This CDR3 spans 15 amino acids. Per germline, CDR1 SGHDT and CDR2 YYEEEE. V lost 0 bases and J lost 5; bases outside the gene matches: 6. CDR3 nucleotides: TGTGCCAGCAGCTTGGCCGGGAGGGTAGGCGAGACCCAGTACTTC. Encoded protein: CASSLAGRVGETQYF.

This clone came up once. The chain joins TRBV2 to TRBJ2-7; 12 positions agree with TRBD2. This CDR3 is built from 14 residues. Germline V gene data show CDR1 as SNHLY and CDR2 as FYNNEI. V shed 5 bases and J 5 bases; nucleotides not matched to a gene: 4. The CDR3 loop is CASSRTSGKDEQYF. The CDR3 DNA sequence: TGTGCCAGCAGTCGGACTAGCGGGAAGGACGAGCAGTACTTC.

The rearrangement uses TRBV7-2 and TRBJ2-1; tentative D call: TRBD2 (6 bases). Trimming pared 6 bases from V and 5 bases from J, leaving 11 bases between. There are 13 residues in the CDR3. Germline CDR1 and CDR2: SGHTA and FQGNSA. DNA of the CDR3: TGTGCCAGCAGACCTCTAGCGAACAATGAGCAGTTCTTC. It encodes CASRPLANNEQFF.

The rearrangement joins TRBV3-1 (or the pseudogene TRBV3-2) to TRBJ1-2, with TRBD1 matching over 7 bases. V lost 2 bases, J lost 4 bases, and 4 bases stayed unmatched. Germline V gene lookup returns CDR1 LGHDT and CDR2 YNNKEL (reference sequence). The CDR3 spans 14 residues. The CDR3 DNA reads as TGTGCCAGCAGCCAAATGGGGACAGCCTATGGCTACACCTTC. Amino acid sequence: CASSQMGTAYGYTF.

The rearrangement uses TRBV2 and TRBJ2-7; TRBD2 agrees at 10 bases. The trim removed 6 bases at V and 5 bases at J, leaving 13 bases unmatched. CDR3 length equals 16 residues. Germline-derived CDR1 and CDR2 are SNHLY and FYNNEI. The CDR3 DNA sequence: TGTGCCAGCAGGCCGGATTTCTTAGCGGGAGGAGACGAGCAGTACTTC. It translates to CASRPDFLAGGDEQYF.